What follows are 21 T cell receptor beta chains derived from one specimen sequenced in a study of response to subunit inactivated influenza vaccine. A single record per CDR3 protein comes from TCRdb applying MiXCR to the RT-PCR reads. This table holds around 480,000 distinct CDR3 sequences, 10% to 11% found once. The specimen was PBMCs from blood, collected roughly 6 weeks after vaccination. All receptors come from a man aged 45-65 years who received an inactivated influenza vaccine.

This clonotype was observed a handful of times. The chain carries TRBV12-3 or TRBV12-4 and TRBJ2-7, with TRBD1 matching over 10 bases. This CDR3 is built from 16 residues. The V segment lost 3 bases and the J segment 2 bases; nucleotides outside the gene matches: 7. CDR3 nucleotides: TGTGCCAGCAGTTTCGGTGGGACAGGGGCAACCTACGAGCAGTACTTC. Amino acids: CASSFGGTGATYEQYF.

This clonotype has just a few counts. The CDR3 loop reads CSARGGVSTEAFF. DNA for the CDR3: TGCAGTGCTAGAGGAGGGGTCAGCACTGAAGCTTTCTTT. This chain uses TRBV20-1 with TRBJ1-1, with D possibly TRBD1 on 5 matching bases. The germline V and J ends were trimmed by 1 base and 4 bases, with 10 bases remaining between them. In germline, CDR1 is DFQATT, CDR2 SNEGSKA (reference sequence). This CDR3 has 13 residues.

This chain uses TRBV28 with TRBJ2-2; D ambiguous. CDR1 is MDHEN, CDR2 SYDVKM, per germline. V gave up 3 bases and J gave up 6 bases, with 8 bases separating them. This CDR3 comprises 13 residues. CDR3 residues: CASSFGRPGELFF. The CDR3 DNA sequence: TGTGCCAGCAGTTTCGGACGGCCCGGGGAGCTGTTTTTT.

A few counts support this clonotype. The rearrangement links TRBV6-5 to TRBJ1-3; no clear D gene. Germline V gives CDR1 MNHEY, CDR2 SVGAGI. Trimming stripped 2 bases from V and 0 bases from J, with 5 bases between. The CDR3 is 14 amino acids. The CDR3 sequence: CASSYASSGNTIYF. CDR3 sequence (DNA): TGTGCCAGCAGTTACGCGAGCTCTGGAAACACCATATATTTT.

This clonotype showed up just a few times. The chain combines TRBV20-1 with TRBJ2-7; TRBD2 matches 16 bases. With 3 bases clipped from V and 3 bases from J, the junction kept 8 bases outside the gene matches. Germline-derived CDR1 and CDR2 are DFQATT and SNEGSKA (reference sequence). CDR3 length equals 17 residues. CDR3: CSARPGTSGRDGYEQYF. CDR3 nucleotide sequence: TGCAGTGCTAGGCCCGGGACTAGCGGGAGGGATGGCTACGAGCAGTACTTC.

This clonotype was seen only a few times. J is TRBJ2-1 and V is TRBV20-1; perhaps TRBD1 as D (6 bases). The CDR3 is 12 amino acids. The V end lost 2 bases, the J end lost 7 bases, and 9 bases lay between the germline ends. Germline CDR1 reads DFQATT; CDR2 reads SNEGSKA (reference sequence). CDR3 region: CSARQGNNEQFF. The CDR3 DNA reads as TGCAGTGCTAGACAGGGGAATAATGAGCAGTTCTTC.

This clonotype was counted only a few times. The rearrangement links TRBV5-6 to TRBJ1-5; D uncertain. Trimming cost V 1 base and J 2 bases, with 7 bases left between them. Germline V gene lookup returns CDR1 SGHDT and CDR2 YYEEEE. This CDR3 is 14 amino acids long. The CDR3 DNA is TGTGCCAGCAGCTTGTGGGGTGGCAATCAGCCCCAGCATTTT. This gives the protein CASSLWGGNQPQHF.

J is TRBJ2-7 and V is TRBV30; D not certain. Deletions cut 0 bases from V and 6 bases from J, with 9 bases between. Germline values: CDR1 GTSNPN, CDR2 SVGIG (reference sequence). This CDR3 comprises 12 residues. As DNA, the CDR3 is TGTGCCTGGAGTGTAGTGTGGCGCGAGCAGTACTTC. This encodes CAWSVVWREQYF.

The chain carries TRBV5-6 and TRBJ2-5; 8 bases line up with TRBD1. CDR1 and CDR2 (germline): SGHDT, YYEEEE. After removal of 2 bases from V and 4 bases from J, the junction contained 4 bases not matched to a gene. The CDR3 runs to 14 residues. CDR3 region: CASSFGGQGETQYF. Here the CDR3 DNA reads TGTGCCAGCAGCTTCGGTGGACAGGGAGAGACCCAGTACTTC.

This clonotype was observed a handful of times. This sequence joins TRBV11-2 and TRBJ2-7; 9 bases agree with TRBD1. The CDR3 is 15 amino acids. The V and J ends lost 5 bases and 2 bases, in that order; junction bases with no gene match: 7. CDR1 and CDR2 (germline): SGHAT, FQNNGV. In nucleotides, the CDR3 is TGTGCCAGCAGCATTTTAGGGGACAGGGCCTACGAGCAGTACTTC. It translates to CASSILGDRAYEQYF.

The V call is TRBV11-2, the J call TRBJ2-5; no clear D. The CDR3 loop spans 15 amino acids. Germline V CDR1 and CDR2: SGHAT, FQNNGV. Trimming took off 6 bases at V and 3 bases at J, with 17 bases between the two ends. CDR3 sequence reads: CASSLVRPLEETQYF. In DNA form, the CDR3 reads TGTGCCAGCAGTCTAGTGCGTCCGCTCGAAGAGACCCAGTACTTC.

V usage is TRBV27 and J usage is TRBJ2-7; 8 bases fit TRBD1. The germline V gene has CDR1 MNHEY and CDR2 SMNVEV (reference sequence). V shed 4 bases, J shed 2 bases, and the junction held 7 bases outside the gene matches. The CDR3 has 15 residues. The CDR3 is CASSSPGQGTYEQYF. DNA of the CDR3: TGTGCCAGCAGTTCCCCTGGACAGGGTACCTACGAGCAGTACTTC.

The gene calls are TRBV5-1 and TRBJ2-1; the match to TRBD2 covers 10 bases. CDR1 SGHRS and CDR2 YFSETQ come from the germline V gene. V lost 0 bases, J lost 3 bases, and 9 bases stayed unmatched. CDR3 length: 18 residues. The CDR3 bases are TGCGCCAGCAGCTTGGGGTTACTAGCGGGACCGTTCTACAATGAGCAGTTCTTC. Its protein is CASSLGLLAGPFYNEQFF.

This chain links TRBV2 with TRBJ2-1; TRBD1 matches at 8 bases. This CDR3 contains 14 residues. CDR1 is SNHLY, CDR2 FYNNEI, per germline. V shed 2 bases, J shed 7 bases, and the junction held 4 bases outside the gene matches. CDR3 region: CASSEQGALNEQFF. In nucleotides, the CDR3 is TGTGCCAGCAGTGAACAGGGGGCGTTGAATGAGCAGTTCTTC.

This clonotype was found a few times. V usage is TRBV20-1 and J usage is TRBJ2-1; D is ambiguous. The CDR3 sequence is 9 residues long. With 7 bases removed from V and 8 bases from J, the gap between germline ends came to 6 bases. The germline V gene encodes CDR1 DFQATT and CDR2 SNEGSKA (reference sequence). The CDR3 sequence is CSVNYEQFF. The DNA for the CDR3 is TGCAGTGTCAACTATGAGCAGTTCTTC.

Ten or more counts support this clonotype. The DNA for the CDR3 is TGTGCCAGCAGCTTGGGACACCAGGCCTCTTTCTACGAGCAGTACTTC. It codes for CASSLGHQASFYEQYF. This chain connects TRBV5-5 to TRBJ2-7, with no clear D. The germline V gene encodes CDR1 SGHKS and CDR2 YYEKEE (reference sequence). There are 16 residues in the CDR3. Trimming left V 0 bases short and J 3 bases short, with 16 bases between.

This clonotype was seen a few times. V is TRBV7-9 and J is TRBJ2-2, with D unresolved. CDR1 and CDR2 (germline): SEHNR, FQNEAQ (reference sequence). V dropped 3 bases and J dropped 5 bases, with 10 bases sitting between them. The CDR3 totals 14 residues. CDR3 protein: CASSFVIGTGELFF. The CDR3 nucleotides are TGTGCCAGCAGCTTTGTTATCGGAACCGGGGAGCTGTTTTTT.

In its sample, this clonotype was seen many times. The chain links TRBV20-1 to TRBJ2-2; 10 nucleotides match TRBD2. This CDR3 region has 15 residues. Germline V CDR1 and CDR2: DFQATT, SNEGSKA (reference sequence). Trimming cost V 4 bases and J 3 bases; bases outside gene matches: 5. Here the CDR3 DNA reads TGCAGTGCTACAGGACTAGCGGTCGACACCGGGGAGCTGTTTTTT. Protein sequence: CSATGLAVDTGELFF.

At least ten counts were recorded for this clonotype. The J gene is TRBJ1-1, the V gene TRBV12-3 or TRBV12-4, with 7 bases matching TRBD1. CDR3 length: 14 residues. V was pared by 5 bases and J by 5 bases, with 8 bases of the junction left unmatched. CDR3 loop: CASSPLGRGTEAFF. CDR3 nucleotides: TGTGCCAGCAGTCCCCTGGGCAGGGGGACTGAAGCTTTCTTT.

This clonotype has only a few counts. The chain couples TRBV29-1 to TRBJ2-2, with D possibly being TRBD2 (6 bases). The length of the CDR3 is 15 residues. Germline CDR1 is SQVTM and CDR2 is ANQGSEA. V was pared by 7 bases and J by 0 bases, with 15 bases between. Here the CDR3 DNA reads TGCAGCGCGAGGCAGGGACTTGCGAACACCGGGGAGCTGTTTTTT. Protein product: CSARQGLANTGELFF.

For the CDR3, the DNA is TGTGCCAGCAGCAATAGTCAGCCCTACGAGCAGTACTTC. Protein sequence: CASSNSQPYEQYF. The chain carries TRBV13 and TRBJ2-7; D is unclear. V was trimmed by 5 bases and J by 2 bases, leaving 10 bases between them. The germline V gene encodes CDR1 PRHDT and CDR2 FYEKMQ (reference sequence). The CDR3 is made up of 13 amino acids.